These T cell receptor beta chains were read from a single sample in a study of T cell repertoires in cytomegalovirus infection. TCRdb ran MiXCR on the reads and lists one entry per CDR3 protein. This sample has about 770,000 distinct CDR3 sequences, with almost 30% found just once. Their antigen targets remain unknown. This specimen consisted of cultured CD8+ T cells from PBMCs, obtained from culture after CMV antigen stimulation. The receptors shown here come from a human donor in good health (CMV status not recorded). Some clones in this sample may be carry-over from other donors' samples. The CDR3 runs from the conserved cysteine through the conserved F or W.

V	CDR3
TRBV6-2/TRBV6-3	CASSYEGTGGTPSRGTEAFF
TRBV27	CASSNLDSAYNSPLHF
TRBV5-8	CASSLAFEKLFF
TRBV6-2/TRBV6-3	CASSPFRTGNYGYTF
TRBV7-9	CASSSEGGRELFF
TRBV7-9	CASGASGGQPQHF
TRBV7-9	CASSLGSGQNYNSPLHF
TRBV7-2	CASSLEGTYSQPQHF
TRBV6-5	CASSYSGTDEGYTF
TRBV5-5	CASSAWMGGAGEQFF
TRBV7-6	CASSLSPSGGDSYNEQFF
TRBV6-5	CASSPTTQGANGYTF
TRBV28	CASSPPVGRMNTEAFF
TRBV5-3	CASSLAQGSPFTYEQYF
TRBV19	CASSMGQGAYEQYF